These T cell receptor beta chains were read from a single sample in a study of blood T cell repertoires in COVID-19. Only in-frame clones appear in the TCRdb table, and some are missing; sequencing was by immunoSEQ multiplex PCR. The sample records around 120,000 clones, 75% to 90% being singletons. The specimen was peripheral blood. These receptors all stem from a young man with acute or convalescent COVID-19. CDR3s include the opening cysteine and the closing phenylalanine or tryptophan. The order of the fields is clone size, J gene, V gene, D gene, CDR3 protein, CDR3 DNA. A D gene is named only where the DNA matches it firmly. The size entry is marked missing in some rows and otherwise reads once, few, many or a size class.

>NA|TRBJ1-2|TRBV6-1|TRBD1
CASSEWDRGRDGYTF
TGTGCCAGCAGTGAATGGGACAGGGGGCGGGATGGCTACACCTTC
>NA|TRBJ1-4|TRBV5-1|TRBD1
CASSLGQGGEKLFF
TGCGCCAGCAGCCTGGGACAGGGGGGAGAAAAACTGTTTTTT
>NA|TRBJ2-3|TRBV4-3|TRBD1
CASSHFDRDRDTQYF
TGCGCCAGCAGCCATTTTGACAGGGACAGAGATACGCAGTATTTT
>once|TRBJ1-6|TRBV5-8|NA
CASSLYGGFSPLHF
TGTGCCAGCAGCTTGTATGGCGGATTTTCACCCCTCCACTTT
>NA|TRBJ2-1|TRBV5-1|TRBD1
CASSSTGQVIDEQFF
TGCGCCAGCAGCTCTACGGGACAGGTCATCGATGAGCAGTTCTTC
>NA|TRBJ1-1|TRBV5-4|TRBD1
CASSNRGLGSEAFF
TGTGCCAGCAGCAACAGGGGGCTAGGCTCTGAAGCTTTCTTT
>once|TRBJ2-7|TRBV5-6|NA
CASSGGDNYEQYF
TGTGCCAGCAGCGGGGGGGACAACTACGAGCAGTACTTC
>NA|TRBJ1-1|TRBV27|TRBD1
CASRGQGVTEAFF
TGTGCCAGCAGAGGACAGGGGGTAACTGAAGCTTTCTTT
>NA|TRBJ1-1|TRBV2|TRBD1
CASRPDRVENTEAFF
TGTGCCAGCAGACCGGACAGGGTTGAGAACACTGAAGCTTTCTTT
>NA|TRBJ1-1|TRBV3-1/TRBV3-2|NA
CASSQVGSTEAFF
TGTGCCAGCAGCCAAGTCGGGAGCACTGAAGCTTTCTTT
>NA|TRBJ2-5|TRBV6-2/TRBV6-3|TRBD2
CASSPGTSGQTQYF
TGTGCCAGCAGCCCCGGGACTAGCGGGCAGACCCAGTACTTC
>NA|TRBJ2-3|TRBV10-3|TRBD1
CAISAKGQGTDTQYF
TGTGCCATCAGTGCGAAGGGACAGGGAACAGATACGCAGTATTTT
>NA|TRBJ1-2|TRBV19|NA
CASSLGAGYGYTF
TGTGCCAGTAGCCTAGGGGCCGGCTATGGCTACACCTTC
>NA|TRBJ1-5|TRBV27|NA
CASSLNGHRRNQPQHF
TGTGCCAGCAGTTTGAACGGCCACAGGCGCAATCAGCCCCAGCATTTT
>NA|TRBJ1-1|TRBV11-2|NA
CASSLDQAGSNTEAFF
TGTGCCAGCAGCTTAGATCAGGCAGGCTCGAACACTGAAGCTTTCTTT
>few|TRBJ2-7|TRBV7-9|TRBD2
CASSSAGGPYEQYF
TGTGCCAGCAGCTCCGCGGGGGGCCCCTACGAGCAGTACTTC
>NA|TRBJ2-1|TRBV19|NA
CASSSASYNEQFF
TGTGCCAGTAGTTCTGCTAGCTACAATGAGCAGTTCTTC
>once|TRBJ1-2|TRBV21-1|NA
CASSIPRAQGDGYTF
TGTGCCAGCAGCATTCCCAGGGCACAAGGGGATGGCTACACCTTC
>many|TRBJ1-2|TRBV25-1|NA
CASSTTGRYGYTF
TGTGCCAGCAGTACAACAGGGCGGTATGGCTACACCTTC
>NA|TRBJ2-1|TRBV7-9|NA
CASSSRGSNEQFF
TGTGCCAGCAGCTCAAGAGGGAGCAATGAGCAGTTCTTC
>once|TRBJ1-2|TRBV10-1|NA
CASTDGQPFNYGYTF
TGCGCCAGCACCGATGGACAGCCCTTTAACTATGGCTACACCTTC
>NA|TRBJ2-7|TRBV5-6|TRBD1
CASSSIQGQASYEQYF
TGTGCCAGCAGCTCGATTCAGGGACAGGCGTCCTACGAGCAGTACTTC
>NA|TRBJ2-7|TRBV7-2|TRBD2
CASSLRLSLAAAYEQYF
TGTGCCAGCAGCTTACGTCTTAGTCTAGCGGCCGCCTACGAGCAGTACTTC
>NA|TRBJ2-3|TRBV10-3|TRBD2
CAISEKVAGTTDTQYF
TGTGCCATCAGTGAGAAGGTAGCGGGGACCACAGATACGCAGTATTTT
>NA|TRBJ2-5|TRBV14|NA
CASSTIYPAVIQETQYF
TGTGCCAGCAGCACAATTTACCCCGCGGTCATCCAAGAGACCCAGTACTTC
>few|TRBJ1-5|TRBV30|TRBD1
CAWSPRQGQGNQPQHF
TGTGCCTGGAGTCCCCGACAGGGTCAGGGCAATCAGCCCCAGCATTTT
>NA|TRBJ2-1|TRBV5-1|TRBD2
CASSLLAGAGDEQFF
TGCGCCAGCAGCTTACTAGCGGGAGCGGGCGATGAGCAGTTCTTC
>NA|TRBJ2-3|TRBV3-1/TRBV3-2|NA
CASSPTGEDTQYF
TGTGCCAGCAGCCCGACGGGGGAAGATACGCAGTATTTT
>NA|TRBJ2-2|TRBV18|TRBD2
CASSPRTLAGGNTGELFF
TGTGCCAGCTCACCAAGAACTTTAGCGGGAGGGAACACCGGGGAGCTGTTTTTT
>NA|TRBJ2-2|TRBV6-5|TRBD1
CASRRDRATGELFF
TGTGCCAGCAGAAGGGACAGGGCCACCGGGGAGCTGTTTTTT
>NA|TRBJ1-2|TRBV6-5|TRBD1
CASSYRTGANYGYTF
TGTGCCAGCAGTTACCGGACAGGGGCTAACTATGGCTACACCTTC
>NA|TRBJ2-7|TRBV12-3/TRBV12-4|NA
CASSFLSSYEQYF
TGTGCCAGCAGTTTTCTATCTTCCTACGAGCAGTACTTC
>NA|TRBJ1-3|TRBV6-5|TRBD1
CASRTGQYSGNTIYF
TGTGCCAGCAGAACGGGACAGTACTCTGGAAACACCATATATTTT